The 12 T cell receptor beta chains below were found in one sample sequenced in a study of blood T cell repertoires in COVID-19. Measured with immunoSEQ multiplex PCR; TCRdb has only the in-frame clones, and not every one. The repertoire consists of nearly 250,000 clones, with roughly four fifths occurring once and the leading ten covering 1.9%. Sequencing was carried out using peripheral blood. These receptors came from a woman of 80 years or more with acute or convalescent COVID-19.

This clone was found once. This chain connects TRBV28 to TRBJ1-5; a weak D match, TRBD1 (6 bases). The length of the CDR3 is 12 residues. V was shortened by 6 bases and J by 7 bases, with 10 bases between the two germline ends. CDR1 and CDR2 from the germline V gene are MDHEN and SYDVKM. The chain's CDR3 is CASRSGEQPQHF. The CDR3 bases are TGTGCCAGCAGATCAGGGGAGCAGCCCCAGCATTTT.

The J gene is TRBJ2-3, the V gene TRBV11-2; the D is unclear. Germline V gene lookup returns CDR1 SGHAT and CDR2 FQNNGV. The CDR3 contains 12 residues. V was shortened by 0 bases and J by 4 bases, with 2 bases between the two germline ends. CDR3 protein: CASSLDSDTQYF. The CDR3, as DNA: TGTGCCAGCAGCTTAGACTCAGATACGCAGTATTTT.

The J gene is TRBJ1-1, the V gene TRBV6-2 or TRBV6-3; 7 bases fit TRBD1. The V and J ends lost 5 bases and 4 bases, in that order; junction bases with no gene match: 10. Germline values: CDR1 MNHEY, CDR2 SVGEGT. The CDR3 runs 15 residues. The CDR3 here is CASSLPTTGLTEAFF. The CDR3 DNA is TGTGCCAGCAGTCTCCCGACGACAGGGCTCACTGAAGCTTTCTTT.

CDR3 bases: TGTGCCACCAGTGATGCCTCTGCCGGGACAGGGGGCACAGATACGCAGTATTTT. The encoded protein is CATSDASAGTGGTDTQYF. The chain is built from TRBV24-1 and TRBJ2-3, with 10 bases lining up with TRBD1. The germline V gene encodes CDR1 KGHDR and CDR2 SFDVKD. This CDR3 comprises 18 residues. V gave up 3 bases and J gave up 1 base; unmatched junction bases: 9.

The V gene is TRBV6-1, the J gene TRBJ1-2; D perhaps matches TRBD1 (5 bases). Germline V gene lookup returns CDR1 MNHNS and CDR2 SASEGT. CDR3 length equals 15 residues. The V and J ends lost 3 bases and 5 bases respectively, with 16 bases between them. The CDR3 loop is CASSESPTATYGYTF. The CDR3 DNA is TGTGCCAGCAGTGAGTCTCCGACAGCCACGTATGGCTACACCTTC.

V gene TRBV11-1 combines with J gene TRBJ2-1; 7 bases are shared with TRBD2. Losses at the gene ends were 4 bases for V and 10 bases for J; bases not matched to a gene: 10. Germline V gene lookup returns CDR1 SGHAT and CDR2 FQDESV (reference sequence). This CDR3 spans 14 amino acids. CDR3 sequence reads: CASSSTKRGSEQFF. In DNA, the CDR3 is TGTGCCAGCAGCTCCACAAAGCGGGGTAGCGAGCAGTTCTTC. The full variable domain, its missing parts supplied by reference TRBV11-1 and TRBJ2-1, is EAEVAQSPRYKITEKSQAVAFWCDPISGHATLYWYRQILGQGPELLVQFQDESVVDDSQLPKDRFSAERLKGVDSTLKIQPAELGDSAMYLCASSSTKRGSEQFFGPGTRLTVL.

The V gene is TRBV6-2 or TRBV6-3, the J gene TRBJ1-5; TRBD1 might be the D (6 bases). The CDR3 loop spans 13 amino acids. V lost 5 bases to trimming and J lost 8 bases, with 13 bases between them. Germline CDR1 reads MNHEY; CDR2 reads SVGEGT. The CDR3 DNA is TGTGCCAGCAGTCGACAGGTCATTGAGCCCCAGCATTTT. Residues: CASSRQVIEPQHF.

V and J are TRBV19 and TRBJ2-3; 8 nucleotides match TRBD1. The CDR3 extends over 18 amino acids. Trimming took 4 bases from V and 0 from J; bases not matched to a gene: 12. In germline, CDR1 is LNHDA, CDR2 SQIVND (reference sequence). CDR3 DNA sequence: TGTGCCAGTAGTACTGGGACAGGCGTACTTTCTAGCACAGATACGCAGTATTTT. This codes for CASSTGTGVLSSTDTQYF.

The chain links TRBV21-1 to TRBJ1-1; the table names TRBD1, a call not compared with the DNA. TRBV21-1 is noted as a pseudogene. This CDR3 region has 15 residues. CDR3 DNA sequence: TGTGCCAGCAGCGGACGGGACAGGAGGAACACTGAAGCTTTCTTT. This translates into CASSGRDRRNTEAFF.

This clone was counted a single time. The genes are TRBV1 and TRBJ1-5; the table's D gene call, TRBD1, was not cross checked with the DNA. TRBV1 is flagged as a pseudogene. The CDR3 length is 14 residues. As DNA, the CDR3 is TGCACCAGCAGCCAAGAACAGAGCAATCAGCCCCAGCATTTT. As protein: CTSSQEQSNQPQHF.

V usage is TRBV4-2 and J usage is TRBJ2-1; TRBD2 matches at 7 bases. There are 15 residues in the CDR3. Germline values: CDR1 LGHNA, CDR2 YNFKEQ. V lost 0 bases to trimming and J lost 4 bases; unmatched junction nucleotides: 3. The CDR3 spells CASSQDGSGYNEQFF. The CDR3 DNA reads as TGTGCCAGCAGCCAAGATGGTAGCGGGTACAATGAGCAGTTCTTC.

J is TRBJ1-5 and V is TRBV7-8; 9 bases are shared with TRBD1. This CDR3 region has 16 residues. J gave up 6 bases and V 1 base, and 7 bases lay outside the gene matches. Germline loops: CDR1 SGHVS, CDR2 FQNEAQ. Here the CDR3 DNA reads TGTGCCAGCAGCTTAGAGGGACAGGGTATCAGTCAGCCCCAGCATTTT. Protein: CASSLEGQGISQPQHF.